These T cell receptor beta chains were read from a single sample in a study of T cells in Graves' hyperthyroidism and ophthalmopathy. TCRdb used MiXCR to reprocess the multiplex PCR reads, holding one entry per CDR3 protein. Found here are fewer than 650,000 distinct CDR3 sequences, 14% of them singletons; the top ten hold more than 11%. The sequenced sample consisted of blood. Receptors were obtained from a woman aged 40 to 55 with Graves' hyperthyroidism. CDR3s include the opening cysteine and the closing phenylalanine or tryptophan. A D gene is named only where the DNA matches it firmly. Clone size is not always given. Where it is, it says once, few, many or a class for expanded clones.

V: TRBV4-1
D: NA
length: 17
size: many
J: TRBJ2-6
CDR3: CASSQPKPGDGANVLTF
DNA: TGCGCCAGCAGCCAACCGAAACCCGGGGATGGGGCCAACGTCCTGACTTTC

V: TRBV10-3
D: NA
length: 14
size: many
J: TRBJ1-5
CDR3: CAISDGSQGQPQHF
DNA: TGTGCCATCAGCGATGGGTCTCAAGGTCAGCCCCAGCATTTT

V: TRBV5-1
D: TRBD1
length: 14
size: many
J: TRBJ2-1
CDR3: CASSLGDSYNEQFF
DNA: TGCGCCAGCAGCTTGGGGGACAGCTACAATGAGCAGTTCTTC

V: TRBV6-2/TRBV6-3
D: NA
length: 16
size: many
J: TRBJ2-7
CDR3: CASSRMTMSNSYEQYF
DNA: TGTGCCAGCAGTCGGATGACTATGTCAAACTCCTACGAGCAGTACTTC

V: TRBV10-3
D: TRBD2
length: 17
size: NA
J: TRBJ2-3
CDR3: CAIRGSSGSEGTDTQYF
DNA: TGTGCCATCAGGGGGAGTAGCGGGAGCGAAGGCACAGATACGCAGTATTTT

V: TRBV12-3/TRBV12-4
D: TRBD1
length: 15
size: many
J: TRBJ1-1
CDR3: CASRGQGLVNTEAFF
DNA: TGTGCCAGCAGAGGACAGGGTTTAGTGAACACTGAAGCTTTCTTT

V: TRBV6-1
D: TRBD2
length: 15
size: few
J: TRBJ2-1
CDR3: CASSELAGALNEQFF
DNA: TGTGCCAGCAGTGAACTAGCGGGAGCGCTGAATGAGCAGTTCTTC

V: TRBV3-1
D: NA
length: 16
size: many
J: TRBJ2-3
CDR3: CASSHHPGPSTDTQYF
DNA: TGTGCCAGCAGCCATCACCCAGGTCCTAGCACAGATACGCAGTATTTT

V: TRBV3-1
D: TRBD2
length: 17
size: many
J: TRBJ2-5
CDR3: CASSQDLDVAGDRKQYF
DNA: TGTGCCAGCAGCCAAGATCTTGATGTAGCGGGAGATAGGAAACAGTACTTC

V: TRBV2
D: NA
length: 14
size: many
J: TRBJ2-1
CDR3: CASNVRGAGDEQFF
DNA: TGTGCCAGCAACGTCAGGGGGGCAGGTGATGAGCAGTTCTTC

V: TRBV29-1
D: TRBD1
length: 14
size: NA
J: TRBJ1-2
CDR3: CSVEGRQGAVGYTF
DNA: TGCAGCGTTGAAGGGAGACAGGGGGCGGTTGGCTACACCTTC

V: TRBV5-5
D: NA
length: 13
size: many
J: TRBJ1-1
CDR3: CASSSIMNTEAFF
DNA: TGTGCCAGCAGCTCTATCATGAACACTGAAGCTTTCTTT

V: TRBV6-1
D: TRBD1
length: 14
size: many
J: TRBJ1-1
CDR3: CASSSGTGHTEAFF
DNA: TGTGCCAGCAGTTCCGGGACAGGGCACACTGAAGCTTTCTTT

V: TRBV3-1
D: NA
length: 14
size: few
J: TRBJ2-2
CDR3: CASSRAGPIGELFF
DNA: TGTGCCAGCAGCCGGGCTGGACCCATCGGGGAGCTGTTTTTT

V: TRBV2
D: NA
length: 16
size: many
J: TRBJ1-5
CDR3: CASSEQGLGGNQPQHF
DNA: TGTGCCAGCAGTGAACAGGGCTTGGGAGGCAATCAGCCCCAGCATTTT

V: TRBV14
D: TRBD2
length: 17
size: many
J: TRBJ2-3
CDR3: CASGRGLAGGPTDTQYF
DNA: TGTGCCAGCGGAAGAGGACTAGCGGGAGGGCCCACAGATACGCAGTATTTT

V: TRBV2
D: NA
length: 12
size: many
J: TRBJ2-1
CDR3: CASRFSEGEQFF
DNA: TGTGCCAGCAGATTCTCCGAAGGTGAGCAGTTCTTC

V: TRBV4-1
D: TRBD2
length: 23
size: NA
J: TRBJ2-3
CDR3: CASSHRGAGTSGYTQTLTDTQYF
DNA: TGCGCCAGCAGCCACCGAGGCGCCGGGACTAGCGGCTACACACAGACCCTCACAGATACGCAGTATTTT

V: TRBV28
D: TRBD2
length: 16
size: many
J: TRBJ2-1
CDR3: CASSFSGLAGWDEQFF
DNA: TGTGCCAGCAGTTTCTCCGGCCTAGCGGGGTGGGATGAGCAGTTCTTC

V: TRBV2
D: NA
length: 14
size: many
J: TRBJ2-5
CDR3: CASSVDLVQETQYF
DNA: TGTGCCAGCAGTGTGGATCTGGTCCAAGAGACCCAGTACTTC

V: TRBV20-1
D: NA
length: 14
size: few
J: TRBJ2-2
CDR3: CSARVREPVGELFF
DNA: TGCAGTGCTAGAGTCCGGGAGCCTGTCGGGGAGCTGTTTTTT

V: TRBV12-3/TRBV12-4
D: TRBD2
length: 16
size: NA
J: TRBJ2-1
CDR3: CASSPTLAGASNEQFF
DNA: TGTGCCAGCAGTCCAACACTAGCGGGAGCTTCCAATGAGCAGTTCTTC